This TCR beta chain was observed in a study of shared clonotypes between healthy human individuals. Germline-derived CDR1 and CDR2 are KGHSH and LQKENI. Trimming removed 2 bases at V and 1 base at J, with 16 bases between. CDR3 length: 17 residues. Clones were read by immunoSEQ multiplex PCR, and TCRdb kept only the in-frame ones, dropping some. Of 300,000 to 400,000 clones in the sample, around 72% are singletons; the top ten hold approximately 10%. The count of this clone is one. This sequence joins TRBV18 and TRBJ2-3, with TRBD1 as a possible D gene (7 bases). Sequences were obtained from memory CD4+ T cells sorted from blood. Subset defined: CD45RA-negative fraction. This receptor was taken from a man aged 30 to 39 in good health. DNA of the CDR3: TGTGCCAGCTCACCAGGTTTTGACAGGGAGGGCACAGATACGCAGTATTTT. This translates into CASSPGFDREGTDTQYF. The full variable domain, completed using reference TRBV18 and TRBJ2-3, is NAGVMQNPRHLVRRRGQEARLRCSPMKGHSHVYWYRQLPEEGLKFMVYLQKENIIDESGMPKERFSAEFPKEGPSILRIQQVVRGDSAAYFCASSPGFDREGTDTQYFGPGTRLTVL.